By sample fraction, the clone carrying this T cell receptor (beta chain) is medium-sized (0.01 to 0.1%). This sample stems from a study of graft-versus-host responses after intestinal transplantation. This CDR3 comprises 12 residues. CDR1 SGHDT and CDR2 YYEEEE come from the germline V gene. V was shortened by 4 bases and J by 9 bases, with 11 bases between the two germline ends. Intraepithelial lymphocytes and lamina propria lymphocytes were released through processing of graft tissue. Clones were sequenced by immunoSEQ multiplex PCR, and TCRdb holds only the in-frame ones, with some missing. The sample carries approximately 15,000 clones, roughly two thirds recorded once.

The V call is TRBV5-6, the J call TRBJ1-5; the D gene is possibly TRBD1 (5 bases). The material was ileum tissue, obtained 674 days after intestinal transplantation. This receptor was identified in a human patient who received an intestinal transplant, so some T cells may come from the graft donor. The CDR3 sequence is CASSTRGGPQHF. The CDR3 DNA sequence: TGTGCCAGCAGCACCCGGGGGGGGCCCCAGCATTTT.